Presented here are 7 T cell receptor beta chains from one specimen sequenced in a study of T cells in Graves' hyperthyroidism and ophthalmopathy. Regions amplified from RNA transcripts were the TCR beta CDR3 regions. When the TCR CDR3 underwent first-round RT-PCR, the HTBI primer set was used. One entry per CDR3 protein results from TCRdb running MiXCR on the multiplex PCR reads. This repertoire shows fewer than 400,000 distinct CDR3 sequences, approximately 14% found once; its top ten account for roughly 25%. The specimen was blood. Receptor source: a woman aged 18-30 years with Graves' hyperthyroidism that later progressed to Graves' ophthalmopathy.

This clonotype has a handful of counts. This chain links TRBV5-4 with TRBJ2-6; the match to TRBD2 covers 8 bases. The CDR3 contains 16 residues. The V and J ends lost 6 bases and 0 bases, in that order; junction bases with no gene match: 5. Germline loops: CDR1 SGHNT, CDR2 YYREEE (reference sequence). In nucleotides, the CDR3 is TGTGCCAGCAACCGGGGGGGGGACTCTGGGGCCAACGTCCTGACTTTC. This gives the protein CASNRGGDSGANVLTF.

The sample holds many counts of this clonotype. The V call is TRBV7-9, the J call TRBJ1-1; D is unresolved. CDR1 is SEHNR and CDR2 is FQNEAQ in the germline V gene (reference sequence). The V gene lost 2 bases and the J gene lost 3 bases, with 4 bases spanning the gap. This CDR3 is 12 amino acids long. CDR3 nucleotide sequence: TGTGCCAGCAGCTTAATGGACACTGAAGCTTTCTTT. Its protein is CASSLMDTEAFF.

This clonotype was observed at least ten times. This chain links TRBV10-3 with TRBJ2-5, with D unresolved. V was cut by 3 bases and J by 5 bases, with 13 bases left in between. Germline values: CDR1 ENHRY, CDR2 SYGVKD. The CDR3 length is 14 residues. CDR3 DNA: TGTGCCATCAGTGATGTGGACGGGTGGGAGACCCAGTACTTC. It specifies CAISDVDGWETQYF.

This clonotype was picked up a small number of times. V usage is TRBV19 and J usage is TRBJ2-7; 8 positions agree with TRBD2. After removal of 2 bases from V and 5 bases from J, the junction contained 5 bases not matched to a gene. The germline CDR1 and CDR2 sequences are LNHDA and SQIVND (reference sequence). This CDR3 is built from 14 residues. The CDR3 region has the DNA TGTGCCAGTAGTATAAAGCGGGAGTACCACGAGCAGTACTTC. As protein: CASSIKREYHEQYF.

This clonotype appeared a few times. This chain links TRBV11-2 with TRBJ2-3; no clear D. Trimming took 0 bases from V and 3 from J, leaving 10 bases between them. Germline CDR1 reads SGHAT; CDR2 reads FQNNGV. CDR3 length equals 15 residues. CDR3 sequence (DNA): TGTGCCAGCAGCTTAGATCCCGGGCAGACAGATACGCAGTATTTT. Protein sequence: CASSLDPGQTDTQYF.

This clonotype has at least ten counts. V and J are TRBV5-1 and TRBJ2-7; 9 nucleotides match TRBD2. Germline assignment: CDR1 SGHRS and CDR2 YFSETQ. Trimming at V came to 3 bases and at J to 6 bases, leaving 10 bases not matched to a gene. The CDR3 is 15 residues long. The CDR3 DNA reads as TGCGCCAGCAGCTCAATTCCGGGACTAGCTCGCGAGCAGTACTTC. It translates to CASSSIPGLAREQYF.

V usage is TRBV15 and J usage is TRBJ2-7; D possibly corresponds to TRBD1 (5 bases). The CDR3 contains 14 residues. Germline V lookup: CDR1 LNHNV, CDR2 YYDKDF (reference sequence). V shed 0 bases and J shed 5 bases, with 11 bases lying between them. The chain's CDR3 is CATSREPGLDEQYF. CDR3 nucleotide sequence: TGTGCCACCAGCAGAGAGCCAGGGTTGGACGAGCAGTACTTC.